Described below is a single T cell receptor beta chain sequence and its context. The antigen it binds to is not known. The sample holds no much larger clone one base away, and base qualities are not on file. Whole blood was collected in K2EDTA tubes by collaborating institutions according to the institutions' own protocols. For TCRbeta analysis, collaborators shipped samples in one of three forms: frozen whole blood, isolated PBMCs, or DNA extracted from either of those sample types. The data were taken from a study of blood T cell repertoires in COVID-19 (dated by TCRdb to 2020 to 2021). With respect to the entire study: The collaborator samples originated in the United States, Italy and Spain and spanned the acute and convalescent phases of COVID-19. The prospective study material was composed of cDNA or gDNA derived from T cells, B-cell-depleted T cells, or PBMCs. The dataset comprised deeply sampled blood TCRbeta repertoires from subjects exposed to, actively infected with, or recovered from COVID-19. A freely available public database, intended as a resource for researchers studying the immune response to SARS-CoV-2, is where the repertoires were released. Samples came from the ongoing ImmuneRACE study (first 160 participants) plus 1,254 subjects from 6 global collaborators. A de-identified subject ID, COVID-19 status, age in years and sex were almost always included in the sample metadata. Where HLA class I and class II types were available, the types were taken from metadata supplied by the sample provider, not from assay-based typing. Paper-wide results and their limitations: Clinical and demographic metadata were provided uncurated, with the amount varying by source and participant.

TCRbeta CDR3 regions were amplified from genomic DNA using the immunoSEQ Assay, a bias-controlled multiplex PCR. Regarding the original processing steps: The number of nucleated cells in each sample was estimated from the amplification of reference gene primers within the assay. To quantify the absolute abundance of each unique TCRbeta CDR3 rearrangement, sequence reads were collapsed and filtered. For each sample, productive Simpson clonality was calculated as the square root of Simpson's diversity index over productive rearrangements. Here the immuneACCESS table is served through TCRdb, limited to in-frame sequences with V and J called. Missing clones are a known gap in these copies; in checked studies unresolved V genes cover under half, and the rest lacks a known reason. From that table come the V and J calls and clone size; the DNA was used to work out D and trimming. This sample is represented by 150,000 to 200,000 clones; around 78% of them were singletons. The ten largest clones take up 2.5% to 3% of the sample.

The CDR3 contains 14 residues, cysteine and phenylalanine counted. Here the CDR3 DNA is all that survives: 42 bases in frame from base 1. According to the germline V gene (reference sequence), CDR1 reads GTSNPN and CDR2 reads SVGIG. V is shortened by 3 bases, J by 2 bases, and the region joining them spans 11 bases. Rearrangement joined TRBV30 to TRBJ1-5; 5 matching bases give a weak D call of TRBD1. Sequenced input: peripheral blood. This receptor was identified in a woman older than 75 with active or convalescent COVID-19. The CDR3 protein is CAWRGPGGNQPQHF. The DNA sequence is TGTGCCTGGAGGGGGCCCGGAGGCAATCAGCCCCAGCATTTT.